The 4 T cell receptor beta chains listed next were all sequenced from one sample in a study of early T cells in non-severe SARS-CoV-2 infection. From the 5' RACE reads, TCRdb called clonotypes with MiXCR, one entry per CDR3 protein. The sample has 80,000 or so distinct CDR3 sequences, around 5.6% seen once. Sequencing was done on a sample of whole blood. These receptors came from an adult who was a healthcare worker with PCR-confirmed SARS-CoV-2 infection or an uninfected control (not recorded which).

The CDR3 protein is CAISEETRSNQPQHF. The CDR3 region has the DNA TGTGCCATCAGTGAGGAGACAAGAAGCAATCAGCCCCAGCATTTT. The chain recombines TRBV10-3 with TRBJ1-5; D call uncertain. The germline V gene encodes CDR1 ENHRY and CDR2 SYGVKD. The CDR3 has 15 residues. V was trimmed by 2 bases and J by 1 base, leaving 9 bases between them.

CDR3 in amino acids: CASSPAFEAAEAFF. In DNA, the CDR3 is TGTGCCAGCAGCCCCGCTTTTGAGGCGGCTGAAGCTTTCTTT. The chain couples TRBV28 to TRBJ1-1; D is unclear. Trimming removed 6 bases at V and 6 bases at J, with 17 bases between. CDR3 length: 14 residues. In germline, CDR1 is MDHEN, CDR2 SYDVKM.

In its sample, this clonotype was seen a few times. The V call is TRBV29-1, the J call TRBJ2-7, with TRBD1 matching 11 bases. The CDR3 contains 14 residues. With V trimmed by 6 bases and J by 5 bases, 9 bases remained unmatched. Germline V lookup: CDR1 SQVTM, CDR2 ANQGSEA. The CDR3 is CSVGGGQGANEQYF. The DNA of the CDR3 is TGCAGCGTGGGTGGAGGACAGGGGGCCAACGAGCAGTACTTC.

This chain links TRBV28 with TRBJ2-5; D gene uncertain. Germline lookup yields CDR1 MDHEN and CDR2 SYDVKM. Trimming stripped 3 bases from V and 5 bases from J, with 10 bases between. The CDR3 is 13 amino acids. CDR3 nucleotide sequence: TGTGCCAGCAGTTTTATTGGCTTCGAGACCCAGTACTTC. Translated, it gives CASSFIGFETQYF.